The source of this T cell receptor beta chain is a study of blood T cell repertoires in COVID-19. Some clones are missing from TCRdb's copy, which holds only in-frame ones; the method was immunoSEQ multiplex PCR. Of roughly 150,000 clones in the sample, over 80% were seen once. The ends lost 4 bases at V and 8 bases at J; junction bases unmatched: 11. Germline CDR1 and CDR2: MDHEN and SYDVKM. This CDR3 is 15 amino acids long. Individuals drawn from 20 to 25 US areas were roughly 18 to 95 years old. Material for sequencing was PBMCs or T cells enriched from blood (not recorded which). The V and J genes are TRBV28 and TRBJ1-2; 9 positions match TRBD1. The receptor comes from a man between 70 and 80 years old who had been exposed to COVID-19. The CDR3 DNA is TGTGCCAGCAGTTCTGGGGACAGGGTAGTAGGAGGCTACACCTTC. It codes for CASSSGDRVVGGYTF.